These 27 T cell receptor beta chains originate from one sample sequenced in a study of blood T cell repertoires in COVID-19. Data came from immunoSEQ multiplex PCR; TCRdb stores just in-frame clones and leaves some out. The sample lists fewer than 350,000 clones, about 91% occurring once. Specimen: PBMCs or T cells enriched from blood (not recorded which). Receptor source: a woman aged 40 to 50 who had recovered from COVID-19.

The chain carries TRBV28 and TRBJ1-5; 10 bases map to TRBD1. Germline V gives CDR1 MDHEN, CDR2 SYDVKM. This CDR3 comprises 15 residues. The V segment lost 4 bases and the J segment 2 bases; nucleotides outside the gene matches: 2. DNA of the CDR3: TGTGCCAGCAGTTCCGGGACAGGGGGCAATCAGCCCCAGCATTTT. Protein: CASSSGTGGNQPQHF.

This sequence joins TRBV10-2 and TRBJ2-3; TRBD2 matches 7 bases. The CDR3 is 14 amino acids. Germline CDR1 WSHSY, CDR2 SAAADI. Trimming cost V 8 bases and J 2 bases; bases outside gene matches: 7. The CDR3 DNA reads as TGCGCCAGCGGGCAAGCGGGGACCACAGATACGCAGTATTTT. Protein: CASGQAGTTDTQYF.

The chain links TRBV20-1 to TRBJ2-4, with a possible D match to TRBD2 (5 bases). The length of the CDR3 is 15 residues. Looked up from germline, CDR1 is DFQATT and CDR2 is SNEGSKA (reference sequence). V was trimmed by 3 bases and J by 1 base, leaving 13 bases between them. CDR3 nucleotide sequence: TGCAGTGCTAGTCAATTATCTAGCGCCAAAAACATTCAGTACTTC. Protein sequence: CSASQLSSAKNIQYF.

This chain connects TRBV7-9 to TRBJ2-2, with D uncertain. The CDR3 has 13 amino acids. Germline V gives CDR1 SEHNR, CDR2 FQNEAQ (reference sequence). Trimming left V 7 bases short and J 1 base short, with 7 bases between. CDR3: CASIRQNTGELFF. The CDR3 DNA follows: TGTGCCAGCATAAGACAGAACACCGGGGAGCTGTTTTTT.

This rearrangement joins TRBV19 to TRBJ2-5, with D perhaps matching TRBD2 (5 bases). CDR3 length: 14 amino acids. With 0 bases removed from V and 1 base from J, the gap between germline ends came to 6 bases. Germline-derived CDR1 and CDR2 are LNHDA and SQIVND (reference sequence). CDR3 sequence (DNA): TGTGCCAGTAGTATAGATAGCGTCCAAGAGACCCAGTACTTC. Protein sequence: CASSIDSVQETQYF.

The V gene is TRBV27, the J gene TRBJ2-7, with D possibly TRBD1 on 6 matching bases. Trimming cost V 8 bases and J 2 bases, with 16 bases left between them. Germline V gene sequence: CDR1 MNHEY, CDR2 SMNVEV (reference sequence). The CDR3 is 14 residues long. CDR3 in amino acids: CASALDSETYEQYF. In DNA form, the CDR3 reads TGTGCCAGCGCTCTGGACAGCGAGACCTACGAGCAGTACTTC.

V is TRBV7-3 and J is TRBJ2-3; D uncertain. The germline gives CDR1 SGHTA, CDR2 FQGTGA. The V end lost 2 bases, the J end lost 1 base, and 10 bases lay between the germline ends. This CDR3 contains 15 residues. This chain's CDR3 is CASSLGSKGTDTQYF. DNA of the CDR3: TGTGCCAGCAGCTTAGGTAGCAAAGGCACAGATACGCAGTATTTT.

This clone appeared a single time. This rearrangement joins TRBV6-5 to TRBJ1-5; TRBD1 matches at 9 bases. This CDR3 region has 14 residues. After removal of 6 bases from V and 7 bases from J, the junction contained 7 bases not matched to a gene. Germline CDR1 reads MNHEY; CDR2 reads SVGAGI. The CDR3 protein is CASSDRDRVQPQHF. In DNA, the CDR3 is TGTGCCAGCAGCGACCGGGACAGGGTACAGCCCCAGCATTTT.

This rearrangement joins TRBV19 to TRBJ2-3; possibly TRBD1 for D (5 bases). The V gene lost 1 base and the J gene lost 0 bases, with 8 bases spanning the gap. The CDR3 extends over 15 amino acids. Germline V lookup: CDR1 LNHDA, CDR2 SQIVND (reference sequence). The CDR3 spells CASSIVPGSTDTQYF. CDR3 coding DNA: TGTGCCAGTAGTATAGTTCCAGGGAGCACAGATACGCAGTATTTT.

V and J are TRBV7-8 and TRBJ2-4, with TRBD1 matching 8 bases. Germline CDR1 SGHVS, CDR2 FQNEAQ. V lost 4 bases to trimming and J lost 1 base; unmatched junction nucleotides: 6. CDR3 length equals 16 residues. The CDR3 spells CASSSSGGWAKNIQYF. CDR3 bases: TGTGCCAGCAGCTCTTCAGGGGGCTGGGCCAAAAACATTCAGTACTTC.

The chain has TRBV20-1 and TRBJ1-2, with 7 bases fitting TRBD1. The ends lost 6 bases at V and 9 bases at J; junction bases unmatched: 7. This CDR3 region has 11 residues. Germline V lookup: CDR1 DFQATT, CDR2 SNEGSKA (reference sequence). The CDR3 sequence is CSAKGAPSYTF. The CDR3 DNA follows: TGCAGTGCCAAGGGGGCGCCGAGCTACACCTTC.

The chain's CDR3 is CASSLEPRGTEAFF. DNA of the CDR3: TGTGCCAGCAGCTTAGAACCGAGGGGGACTGAAGCTTTCTTT. The V gene is TRBV11-3, the J gene TRBJ1-1; TRBD1 is a possible D gene (6 bases). Per the germline V gene, CDR1 is SGHNT and CDR2 is YENEEA. Trimming shortened V by 0 bases and J by 5 bases, and 10 bases separated the two germline ends. The CDR3 has 14 residues. Supplemented by reference TRBV11-3 and TRBJ1-1, the full variable domain reads EAGVVQSPRYKIIEKKQPVAFWCNPISGHNTLYWYLQNLGQGPELLIRYENEEAVDDSQLPKDRFSAERLKGVDSTLKIQPAELGDSAVYLCASSLEPRGTEAFFGQGTRLTVV.

The rearrangement uses TRBV7-9 and TRBJ1-6; the D is unclear. This CDR3 region has 14 residues. V lost 2 bases and J lost 6, with 8 bases in between. Germline V lookup: CDR1 SEHNR, CDR2 FQNEAQ (reference sequence). The CDR3 is CASSLPRVNSPLHF. The CDR3 DNA sequence: TGTGCCAGCAGCTTACCGAGGGTTAATTCACCCCTCCACTTT. Based on the CDR3 plus reference TRBV7-9 and TRBJ1-6, the full variable domain is DTGVSQNPRHKITKRGQNVTFRCDPISEHNRLYWYRQTLGQGPEFLTYFQNEAQLEKSRLLSDRFSAERPKGSFSTLEIQRTEQGDSAMYLCASSLPRVNSPLHFGNGTRLTVT.

V and J are TRBV19 and TRBJ1-5; 8 nucleotides agree with TRBD1. Germline CDR1 LNHDA, CDR2 SQIVND (reference sequence). This CDR3 has 13 amino acids. J gave up 7 bases and V 6 bases, and 5 bases lay outside the gene matches. The CDR3 DNA sequence: TGTGCCAGTAGCGGACAGGGAATGCAGCCCCAGCATTTT. Translated: CASSGQGMQPQHF.

The V gene is TRBV4-3, the J gene TRBJ2-5, with D possibly matching TRBD2 (6 bases). The CDR3 has 14 residues. Germline loops: CDR1 LGHNA, CDR2 YSLEER. V gave up 2 bases and J gave up 5 bases, with 12 bases separating them. CDR3 protein: CASSQNPGRETQYF. In DNA, the CDR3 is TGCGCCAGCAGCCAAAATCCAGGGAGGGAGACCCAGTACTTC.

V and J are TRBV2 and TRBJ1-5; 8 bases align to TRBD1. With V trimmed by 3 bases and J by 3 bases, 4 bases remained unmatched. Germline V lookup: CDR1 SNHLY, CDR2 FYNNEI. This CDR3 has 15 amino acids. The CDR3 loop is CASSETGAPNQPQHF. The CDR3 DNA reads as TGTGCCAGCAGTGAGACAGGGGCGCCCAATCAGCCCCAGCATTTT.

This chain uses TRBV10-2 with TRBJ1-1, with D tentatively TRBD1 (5 bases). Trimming left V 2 bases short and J 4 bases short, with 8 bases between. The CDR3 runs to 13 residues. CDR1 and CDR2 from the germline V gene are WSHSY and SAAADI. DNA for the CDR3: TGCGCCAGCAGTGAGATGGGGGGCACTGAAGCTTTCTTT. Its protein product is CASSEMGGTEAFF.

The chain has TRBV7-9 and TRBJ1-2; maybe TRBD1 (6 bases). CDR1 SEHNR and CDR2 FQNEAQ come from the germline V gene (reference sequence). The CDR3 runs to 13 residues. V lost 4 bases and J 10 bases, leaving 16 bases between the germline ends. The CDR3 DNA reads TGTGCCAGCAGCTCTGATATGACAGGTACCTACACCTTC. This gives the protein CASSSDMTGTYTF.

The genes are TRBV7-9 and TRBJ2-7, with unresolved D. Trimming cost V 5 bases and J 3 bases, with 17 bases left between them. The CDR3 spans 15 residues. Germline V CDR1 and CDR2: SEHNR, FQNEAQ (reference sequence). The CDR3 reads CASSPSGRNNYEQYF. In DNA form, the CDR3 reads TGTGCCAGCAGCCCCTCGGGTCGGAACAACTACGAGCAGTACTTC.

The genes are TRBV7-2 and TRBJ2-2, with D tentatively TRBD1 (6 bases). With 1 base removed from V and 8 bases from J, the gap between germline ends came to 14 bases. The CDR3 covers 15 residues. CDR1 and CDR2 from the germline V gene are SGHTA and FQGNSA. The DNA for the CDR3 is TGTGCCAGCAGCTTAGTTCTGGGGGCGGGTGGGGAGCTGTTTTTT. Amino acids: CASSLVLGAGGELFF.

The chain uses TRBV7-2 and TRBJ2-5, with D perhaps TRBD2 (5 bases). This CDR3 contains 14 residues. Germline V lookup: CDR1 SGHTA, CDR2 FQGNSA. V was clipped by 3 bases and J by 5 bases, with 13 bases between them. CDR3 nucleotide sequence: TGTGCCAGCAGCTTGCGGCCCTCGGGGGAGACCCAGTACTTC. Translated, it gives CASSLRPSGETQYF. Filled out from reference TRBV7-2 and TRBJ2-5, the complete variable domain reads GAGVSQSPSNKVTEKGKDVELRCDPISGHTALYWYRQSLGQGLEFLIYFQGNSAPDKSGLPSDRFSAERTGGSVSTLTIQRTQQEDSAVYLCASSLRPSGETQYFGPGTRLLVL.

The chain recombines TRBV7-9 with TRBJ2-1; D gene ambiguous. Germline V gene sequence: CDR1 SEHNR, CDR2 FQNEAQ (reference sequence). Trimming cost V 4 bases and J 3 bases, with 10 bases left between them. The CDR3 has 14 amino acids. The CDR3 DNA sequence: TGTGCCAGCAGCTCCGGGTCGATCTACAATGAGCAGTTCTTC. Its protein product is CASSSGSIYNEQFF.

The V and J genes are TRBV7-9 and TRBJ2-7, with 16 bases identical to TRBD2. Germline V gene data show CDR1 as SEHNR and CDR2 as FQNEAQ (reference sequence). This CDR3 is built from 13 residues. Germline trimming cut 10 bases from V and 12 bases from J; bases unmatched to any gene: 9. The CDR3 reads CAITPGLAGGWYF. CDR3 bases: TGTGCCATAACCCCGGGACTAGCGGGAGGGTGGTACTTC.

With respect to this clone: The germline gene is not matched at one end of the junction; a read error may be the cause. The genes are TRBV7-2 and TRBJ1-5, with 8 bases aligning to TRBD1. Per the germline V gene, CDR1 is SGHTA and CDR2 is FQGNSA. This CDR3 spans 16 amino acids. The CDR3 DNA is TGTGCCAGCAACTTATTCGTTACAGGGGGGAATCAGCCCCAGCATTTT. Its translation: CASNLFVTGGNQPQHF.

V gene TRBV29-1 combines with J gene TRBJ1-1; D not resolved. V lost 1 base and J lost 10, with 13 bases in between. Per the germline V gene, CDR1 is SQVTM and CDR2 is ANQGSEA. This CDR3 is built from 12 residues. CDR3 coding DNA: TGCAGCGTTGAAGGGACCCCGGAGGGAGCTTTCTTT. Protein product: CSVEGTPEGAFF.

This CDR3 is CASSVELQGSWNEQFF. The CDR3 DNA reads as TGTGCCAGCAGCGTAGAGCTACAGGGTAGTTGGAATGAGCAGTTCTTC. V gene TRBV9 combines with J gene TRBJ2-1; possible D gene TRBD1, 6 bases. The V gene's germline CDR1 is SGDLS and CDR2 YYNGEE. V was shortened by 0 bases and J by 7 bases, with 17 bases between the two germline ends. The CDR3 contains 16 residues.

This chain joins TRBV5-1 and TRBJ2-3, with 13 bases aligning to TRBD2. The germline V gene has CDR1 SGHRS and CDR2 YFSETQ. V trimming: 4 bases; J trimming: 4 bases; junction bases outside the gene matches: 3. The CDR3 is 15 amino acids. The CDR3 DNA sequence: TGCGCCAGCAGCCAGGGACTAGCGGGGCCAGATACGCAGTATTTT. This encodes CASSQGLAGPDTQYF.